One and the same sample provided the 22 T cell receptor beta chains below, sequenced in a study of T-cell reconstitution after alpha-beta-depleted transplantation in children. Unique molecular identifiers were built into the TCRbeta library. MiXCR was run by TCRdb on the PCR reads, yielding one entry per CDR3 protein. The table has about 440,000 distinct CDR3 sequences, around two fifths seen once. The source was PBMCs, collected before TCRalphabeta/CD19-depleted stem cell transplant. Source of these receptors: a girl aged 2 to 9 with aplastic anemia, due to receive a stem cell transplant.

This clonotype has just a few counts. Just one base apart from a much larger clone, this may be a read error. J is TRBJ2-7 and V is TRBV7-9; perhaps TRBD2 as D (6 bases). The CDR3 extends over 14 amino acids. Germline CDR1 is SEHNR and CDR2 is FQNEAQ (reference sequence). Trimming removed 6 bases at V and 4 bases at J, with 16 bases between. DNA for the CDR3: TGTGCCAGCAGTTGGAGCCGGAGGGCGTACGAGCAGTACTTC. Encoded protein: CASSWSRRAYEQYF.

This chain links TRBV7-3 with TRBJ2-1; 13 nucleotides line up with TRBD2. V shed 5 bases and J 3 bases; nucleotides not matched to a gene: 4. Germline-derived CDR1 and CDR2 are SGHTA and FQGTGA. This CDR3 spans 16 amino acids. The CDR3 coding sequence is TGTGCCAGCAGCCCGACTAGCGGGGGGCTCTACAATGAGCAGTTCTTC. The encoded protein is CASSPTSGGLYNEQFF.

This clonotype was picked up many times. The V gene is TRBV15, the J gene TRBJ1-2; weak D call: TRBD1 (6 bases). This CDR3 has 16 amino acids. The germline CDR1 and CDR2 sequences are LNHNV and YYDKDF (reference sequence). Trimming stripped 2 bases from V and 1 base from J, with 14 bases between. CDR3: CATSRPTRGLNYGYTF. DNA of the CDR3: TGTGCCACCAGCAGACCTACCAGGGGACTTAACTATGGCTACACCTTC. The variable domain in full, completed from reference TRBV15 and TRBJ1-2, reads DAMVIQNPRYQVTQFGKPVTLSCSQTLNHNVMYWYQQKSSQAPKLLFHYYDKDFNNEADTPDNFQSRRPNTSFCFLDIRSPGLGDTAMYLCATSRPTRGLNYGYTFGSGTRLTVV.

This clonotype was seen many times. CDR3 nucleotides: TGTGCCAGCAGTCGCATTTTAGGATACGAGCAGTACTTC. It specifies CASSRILGYEQYF. The chain is built from TRBV12-3 or TRBV12-4 and TRBJ2-7; D gene unclear. The CDR3 extends over 13 amino acids. V was pared by 5 bases and J by 4 bases, with 12 bases between.

This clonotype turned up a few times. The rearrangement uses TRBV12-3 or TRBV12-4 and TRBJ1-1; 7 nucleotides line up with TRBD1. Trimming at V came to 1 base and at J to 7 bases, leaving 9 bases not matched to a gene. The length of the CDR3 is 15 residues. The CDR3, as DNA: TGTGCCAGCAGTTTAGTACCAGGGGGAAGCGTTGAAGCTTTCTTT. Encoded protein: CASSLVPGGSVEAFF.

The CDR3 here is CASRELAGRTDTQYF. The CDR3 DNA reads TGTGCCAGCAGAGAGCTAGCGGGACGCACAGATACGCAGTATTTT. The chain is built from TRBV6-1 and TRBJ2-3; 9 bases are a match to TRBD2. V was clipped by 6 bases and J by 1 base; unmatched bases: 5. The germline gives CDR1 MNHNS, CDR2 SASEGT. This CDR3 is built from 15 residues.

This clonotype was detected many times. The chain recombines TRBV5-6 with TRBJ1-2; TRBD1 is a possible D gene (5 bases). The CDR3 sequence is 14 residues long. The V end was cut by 0 bases, the J end by 4 bases, with 10 bases between. Germline V gives CDR1 SGHDT, CDR2 YYEEEE. The CDR3 is CASSLGGRGYGYTF. Written as DNA, the CDR3 is TGTGCCAGCAGCTTGGGGGGACGGGGCTATGGCTACACCTTC.

This clonotype was observed a handful of times. The V gene is TRBV28, the J gene TRBJ2-5; unclear D gene. This CDR3 has 12 amino acids. The V gene's germline CDR1 is MDHEN and CDR2 SYDVKM. V was shortened by 6 bases and J by 7 bases, with 12 bases between the two germline ends. CDR3 nucleotide sequence: TGTGCCAGCAGGAAACCCTCCGGGACCCAGTACTTC. It yields the protein CASRKPSGTQYF.

The chain couples TRBV6-5 to TRBJ2-5; D gene uncertain. Trimming cost V 0 bases and J 2 bases, with 7 bases left between them. Germline loops: CDR1 MNHEY, CDR2 SVGAGI. The CDR3 runs 14 residues. The chain's CDR3 is CASSYSLNQETQYF. As DNA, the CDR3 is TGTGCCAGCAGTTACTCGCTCAATCAAGAGACCCAGTACTTC.

This clonotype was observed a handful of times. J is TRBJ1-2 and V is TRBV12-3 or TRBV12-4, with D maybe TRBD1 (6 bases). The CDR3 contains 14 residues. Trimming took 3 bases from V and 8 from J, leaving 16 bases between them. This CDR3 reads CASSFRGGGSGYTF. CDR3 nucleotides: TGTGCCAGCAGTTTTAGGGGGGGGGGCAGCGGCTACACCTTC.

This clonotype came up many times. CDR3 sequence: CASSLQGPGELFF. The DNA for the CDR3 is TGTGCCAGCAGCTTACAGGGTCCCGGGGAGCTGTTTTTT. The chain combines TRBV5-5 with TRBJ2-2; D might be TRBD1 (6 bases). Germline V gene data show CDR1 as SGHKS and CDR2 as YYEKEE (reference sequence). The CDR3 spans 13 residues. V lost 2 bases to trimming and J lost 6 bases, with 8 bases between them. The entire variable domain, with the rest obtained from reference TRBV5-5 and TRBJ2-2, is as follows: DAGVTQSPTHLIKTRGQQVTLRCSPISGHKSVSWYQQVLGQGPQFIFQYYEKEERGRGNFPDRFSARQFPNYSSELNVNALLLGDSALYLCASSLQGPGELFFGEGSRLTVL.

The chain joins TRBV20-1 to TRBJ1-5; D ambiguous. The V and J ends lost 6 bases and 9 bases respectively, with 18 bases between them. The CDR3 spans 13 residues. The germline gives CDR1 DFQATT, CDR2 SNEGSKA (reference sequence). CDR3 loop: CSARVQVVGPQHF. In DNA form, the CDR3 reads TGCAGTGCACGGGTCCAGGTCGTGGGGCCCCAGCATTTT.

The sample holds a few counts of this clonotype. The chain joins TRBV10-3 to TRBJ2-3; weak D call: TRBD2 (6 bases). This CDR3 is 15 amino acids long. V lost 7 bases to trimming and J lost 4 bases, with 18 bases between them. Germline V lookup: CDR1 ENHRY, CDR2 SYGVKD. The CDR3 bases are TGTGCCATCACCGAGGGAGGTACCGGGTCAGATACGCAGTATTTT. Translation gives CAITEGGTGSDTQYF.

The V and J genes are TRBV12-3 or TRBV12-4 and TRBJ2-7, with D perhaps matching TRBD2 (6 bases). V shed 2 bases and J shed 2 bases, with 13 bases lying between them. This CDR3 is 15 amino acids long. The CDR3 spells CASSLRSAGTYEQYF. CDR3 DNA sequence: TGTGCCAGCAGTTTACGGTCGGCGGGAACCTACGAGCAGTACTTC.

A few counts support this clonotype. The V call is TRBV6-1, the J call TRBJ1-5; no definite D call. Germline V CDR1 and CDR2: MNHNS, SASEGT. The CDR3 runs to 14 residues. V was shortened by 6 bases and J by 6 bases, with 15 bases between the two germline ends. CDR3 sequence reads: CASSSDGRGQPQHF. The CDR3 bases are TGTGCCAGCAGCTCGGACGGGCGGGGTCAGCCCCAGCATTTT.

This chain connects TRBV12-3 or TRBV12-4 to TRBJ1-2, with TRBD1 matching over 8 bases. J gave up 8 bases and V 5 bases, and 10 bases lay outside the gene matches. The CDR3 has 14 residues. The chain's CDR3 is CASSKRTGHGGYTF. The CDR3 nucleotides read TGTGCCAGCAGTAAACGGACAGGGCACGGGGGCTACACCTTC.

This clonotype was observed at least ten times. The chain recombines TRBV7-9 with TRBJ2-6; the D gene is possibly TRBD1 (5 bases). Germline-derived CDR1 and CDR2 are SEHNR and FQNEAQ (reference sequence). V lost 4 bases and J 1 base, leaving 11 bases between the germline ends. The CDR3 contains 16 residues. CDR3 bases: TGTGCCAGCAGCTCCACACAGGCGTCTGGGGCCAACGTCCTGACTTTC. Its translation is CASSSTQASGANVLTF.

This clonotype has only a few counts. The chain couples TRBV12-3 or TRBV12-4 to TRBJ2-2, with D unresolved. Trimming removed 5 bases from V and 2 bases from J, with 12 bases in between. CDR3 length: 15 amino acids. The CDR3 nucleotides read TGTGCCAGCAGTCGTACTGCAGGAAACACCGGGGAGCTGTTTTTT. Its protein product is CASSRTAGNTGELFF.

This sequence joins TRBV6-1 and TRBJ1-1; D might be TRBD1 (6 bases). Looked up from germline, CDR1 is MNHNS and CDR2 is SASEGT. The CDR3 has 13 amino acids. Trimming removed 6 bases at V and 7 bases at J, with 15 bases between. The CDR3 loop reads CASSFQGRGEAFF. DNA for the CDR3: TGTGCCAGCAGCTTTCAGGGGAGGGGTGAAGCTTTCTTT.

The chain is built from TRBV28 and TRBJ1-5; D is perhaps TRBD1 (6 bases). Germline CDR1 is MDHEN and CDR2 is SYDVKM. Trimming stripped 3 bases from V and 0 bases from J, with 12 bases between. The CDR3 length is 16 residues. In nucleotides, the CDR3 is TGTGCCAGCAGTTTTCGGCAGGGGAATAGCAATCAGCCCCAGCATTTT. Protein: CASSFRQGNSNQPQHF.

This chain links TRBV10-1 with TRBJ1-5; D is ambiguous. This CDR3 has 13 residues. Per the germline V gene, CDR1 is WNHNN and CDR2 is SYGVQD (reference sequence). V lost 0 bases to trimming and J lost 10 bases, with 10 bases between them. CDR3 in DNA: TGCGCCAGCAGTGAGTCGTCAGGTCATCCCCAGCATTTT. Residues: CASSESSGHPQHF.

This clonotype has only a few counts. The chain joins TRBV20-1 to TRBJ2-7; TRBD1 is a possible D gene (5 bases). The V and J ends lost 6 bases and 3 bases respectively, with 12 bases between them. Germline CDR1 is DFQATT and CDR2 is SNEGSKA (reference sequence). CDR3 length: 12 residues. The CDR3 nucleotides read TGCAGTGCACGGACGGACATCTACGAGCAGTACTTC. Translated: CSARTDIYEQYF.